This TCR beta chain appears in the sequencing data of a study of control samples from healthy donors and cancer patients. The CDR3 consists of 13 residues. Germline CDR1 reads SNHLY; CDR2 reads FYNNEI. The V end was cut by 8 bases, the J end by 1 base, with 9 bases between. This clone showed up just a few times. This table comes from immunoSEQ multiplex PCR, and its TCRdb copy is limited to in-frame clones, with some not included. The data show about 120,000 clones, about 87% seen once. The sample consisted of blood. The TCR comes from a man younger than 45 in good health. J is TRBJ1-5 and V is TRBV2; D is uncertain. The CDR3 loop is CASLAESNQPQHF. For the CDR3, the DNA is TGTGCCAGCCTGGCCGAAAGCAATCAGCCCCAGCATTTT.